The 12 T cell receptor beta chains given below trace back to one sample, sequenced in a study of cytomegalovirus exposure and HLA in healthy donors. The table came from immunoSEQ multiplex PCR; TCRdb's copy has only in-frame clones and leaves some out. The table includes about 260,000 clones, roughly 87% detected once. Sequencing used PBMCs. These receptors all stem from a woman aged 25 to 39 in good health and CMV-seronegative.

The rearrangement links TRBV5-5 to TRBJ2-7; D unclear. CDR1 and CDR2 (germline): SGHKS, YYEKEE (reference sequence). V lost 0 bases to trimming and J lost 0 bases, with 10 bases between them. The CDR3 contains 15 residues. CDR3 nucleotide sequence: TGTGCCAGCAGCTTGGGACTCCCGAGCTCCTACGAGCAGTACTTC. It translates to CASSLGLPSSYEQYF.

The gene calls are TRBV4-2 and TRBJ2-5, with 9 nucleotides matching TRBD2. V was pared by 2 bases and J by 2 bases, with 6 bases of the junction left unmatched. The CDR3 totals 16 residues. Per the germline V gene, CDR1 is LGHNA and CDR2 is YNFKEQ. Written as DNA, the CDR3 is TGTGCCAGCAGCCAACGTCTAGCGGGAAGACAAGAGACCCAGTACTTC. Protein: CASSQRLAGRQETQYF.

This sequence joins TRBV14 and TRBJ2-7; tentative D call: TRBD2 (6 bases). The CDR3 is made up of 15 amino acids. Germline assignment: CDR1 SGHDN and CDR2 FVKESK. V lost 3 bases to trimming and J lost 2 bases, with 14 bases between them. The CDR3 region is CASSHSGRTPYEQYF. CDR3 nucleotide sequence: TGTGCCAGCAGCCATAGCGGCCGGACCCCCTACGAGCAGTACTTC.

The genes are TRBV25-1 and TRBJ1-1; D is unresolved. Deletions cut 3 bases from V and 7 bases from J, with 12 bases between. This CDR3 comprises 13 residues. Per the germline V gene, CDR1 is MGHDK and CDR2 is SYGVNS. This CDR3 reads CASSDSLPDEAFF. CDR3 in DNA: TGTGCCAGCAGTGATTCCTTACCTGATGAAGCTTTCTTT.

The chain recombines TRBV4-3 with TRBJ2-1; 10 bases are a match to TRBD2. The CDR3 length is 16 residues. V lost 1 base and J lost 5; bases outside the gene matches: 5. The V gene's germline CDR1 is LGHNA and CDR2 YSLEER. CDR3 amino acids: CASSQALAGANNEQFF. The DNA of the CDR3 is TGCGCCAGCAGCCAAGCGCTAGCGGGAGCTAACAATGAGCAGTTCTTC.

The chain employs TRBV9 and TRBJ2-1; D uncertain. This CDR3 contains 14 residues. Trimming removed 0 bases from V and 1 base from J, with 5 bases in between. Per the germline V gene, CDR1 is SGDLS and CDR2 is YYNGEE. Here the CDR3 reads CASSVATSYNEQFF. For the CDR3, the DNA is TGTGCCAGCAGCGTAGCGACTTCCTACAATGAGCAGTTCTTC. The full variable domain, in which reference TRBV9 and TRBJ2-1 provide the parts outside the CDR3, is DSGVTQTPKHLITATGQRVTLRCSPRSGDLSVYWYQQSLDQGLQFLIQYYNGEERAKGNILERFSAQQFPDLHSELNLSSLELGDSALYFCASSVATSYNEQFFGPGTRLTVL.

The chain links TRBV4-3 to TRBJ2-7; TRBD1 matches 7 bases. The CDR3 runs 14 residues. Trimming removed 0 bases from V and 5 bases from J; junction bases left unmatched: 4. Germline V gene data show CDR1 as LGHNA and CDR2 as YSLEER. CDR3 in DNA: TGCGCCAGCAGCCAAGAAAAGGGGGCCCACGAGCAGTACTTC. Translating it yields CASSQEKGAHEQYF.

Here the CDR3 DNA reads TGCGCCAGCAGCCAACTTCAGGGCGCGGGCTACACCTTC. It codes for CASSQLQGAGYTF. The chain is built from TRBV4-3 and TRBJ1-2, with a weak D call TRBD1 (5 bases). Germline CDR1 and CDR2: LGHNA and YSLEER. CDR3 length equals 13 residues. Trimming cost V 2 bases and J 8 bases, with 12 bases left between them.

The chain recombines TRBV29-1 with TRBJ2-2, with D tentatively TRBD1 (5 bases). CDR1 SQVTM and CDR2 ANQGSEA come from the germline V gene. Trimming removed 2 bases from V and 0 bases from J, with 10 bases in between. The CDR3 covers 15 residues. The CDR3 DNA reads as TGCAGCGTTGAATCAGGGCAAACGAACACCGGGGAGCTGTTTTTT. Its protein is CSVESGQTNTGELFF.

The chain recombines TRBV27 with TRBJ1-5; possibly TRBD1 for D (5 bases). Trimming removed 5 bases from V and 2 bases from J, with 13 bases in between. CDR1 is MNHEY and CDR2 is SMNVEV in the germline V gene (reference sequence). The CDR3 extends over 15 amino acids. The CDR3 bases are TGTGCCAGCAGTCCTCTTAGGGGTGGCAATCAGCCCCAGCATTTT. This translates into CASSPLRGGNQPQHF.

The rearrangement joins TRBV10-1 to TRBJ2-7; TRBD1 matches at 7 bases. Germline CDR1 reads WNHNN; CDR2 reads SYGVQD (reference sequence). The CDR3 runs 12 residues. V lost 8 bases and J lost 3; bases outside the gene matches: 4. The CDR3 reads CASRPGGYEQYF. DNA of the CDR3: TGCGCCAGCCGCCCAGGGGGCTACGAGCAGTACTTC.

The rearrangement joins TRBV19 to TRBJ2-7, with D uncertain. The CDR3 sequence is 15 residues long. CDR1 LNHDA and CDR2 SQIVND come from the germline V gene (reference sequence). V gave up 2 bases and J gave up 6 bases, with 17 bases separating them. CDR3 protein: CASSISPGSPSEQYF. The CDR3 nucleotides are TGTGCCAGTAGTATATCCCCTGGTTCCCCTTCCGAGCAGTACTTC.